This TCR beta chain was found in a study of regulatory T cells in long-lasting Graves disease. CDR1 and CDR2 (germline): MDHEN, SYDVKM. The CDR3 contains 16 residues. V shed 7 bases and J 3 bases; nucleotides not matched to a gene: 15. The time point is: newly diagnosed GD, antithyroid drugs for less than 3 months. PBMC RNA served as the TCR library source. This clonotype has ten or more counts. With iRepertoire HTBI primers and Arm-PCR of CDR3 regions, TCR beta libraries were built. TCRdb re-called the multiplex PCR reads with MiXCR, one entry per CDR3 protein. The sample includes approximately 350,000 distinct CDR3 sequences, 15% to 20% of them seen just once. The sample was also reused in another study, on T cells in Graves' hyperthyroidism and ophthalmopathy. That investigation notes: Ophthalmopathy prediction by the model preceded onset by a median about 6.8 months.

This receptor was identified in a woman younger than 35 with Graves disease. The genes are TRBV28 and TRBJ2-7; TRBD1 aligns across 7 bases. The sample consisted of peripheral blood mononuclear cells (PBMCs), taken at new diagnosis, from a patient treated with antithyroid drugs. The chain's CDR3 is CASKFKGDRELYEQYF. Here the CDR3 DNA reads TGTGCCAGCAAGTTTAAAGGAGACAGGGAACTCTACGAGCAGTACTTC.